This record concerns one T cell receptor (beta chain) sequence. No antigen is known for it. The same CDR3 can be traced to other DNA sequences in this sample. Trimming at V came to 6 bases and at J to 6 bases, leaving 0 bases not matched to a gene. Looked up from germline, CDR1 is MNHEY and CDR2 is SMNVEV (reference sequence). The CDR3 is 11 amino acids. Some clones are missing from TCRdb's copy, which holds only in-frame ones; the method was immunoSEQ multiplex PCR. This sample has about 390,000 clones, with roughly nine tenths found just once. The treatment is: around 19 received Ad26.COV2.S at low or high dose, single or two shots; a few received placebo; per-sample allocation not given. After the first vaccine or placebo injection, samples were drawn on day 63. An Ad26 vector carrying the Wuhan-strain SARS-CoV-2 spike served as the vaccine. These data come from a study of Ad26.COV2.S vaccination and SARS-CoV-2 variants. Study overall: Sample donor was a member of the COV1001 Ad26.COV2.S trial arm. Findings of the study overall: Using TCR breadth and depth analyses may have led to underestimated total T cell responses. After vaccination, reports described spike-specific CD8+ and CD4+ T cell responses as showing substantial breadth.

This clonotype was obtained from a person aged 18-65 years who received the Ad26.COV2.S COVID-19 vaccine or a placebo. Here the sequenced sample was peripheral blood, taken in a trial of Ad26.COV2.S vaccine versus placebo. The chain links TRBV27 to TRBJ2-3, with 7 bases identical to TRBD2. CDR3 sequence (DNA): TGTGCCAGCAGGGGAGGGGATACGCAGTATTTT. Protein product: CASRGGDTQYF.